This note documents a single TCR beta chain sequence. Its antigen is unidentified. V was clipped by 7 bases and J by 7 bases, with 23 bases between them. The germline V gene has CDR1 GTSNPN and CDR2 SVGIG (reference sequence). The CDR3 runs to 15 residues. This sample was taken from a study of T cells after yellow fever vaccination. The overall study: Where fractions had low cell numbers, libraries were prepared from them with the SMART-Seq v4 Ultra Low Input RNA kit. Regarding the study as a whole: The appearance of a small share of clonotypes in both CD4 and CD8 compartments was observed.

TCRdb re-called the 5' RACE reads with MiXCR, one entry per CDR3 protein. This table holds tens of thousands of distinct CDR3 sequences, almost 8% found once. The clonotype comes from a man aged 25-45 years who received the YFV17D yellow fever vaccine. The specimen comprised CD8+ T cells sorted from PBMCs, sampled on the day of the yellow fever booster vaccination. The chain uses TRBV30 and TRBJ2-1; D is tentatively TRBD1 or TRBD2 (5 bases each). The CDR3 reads CASLQEGPFLNEQFF. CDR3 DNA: TGTGCCTCCCTACAAGAGGGGCCCTTTTTGAATGAGCAGTTCTTC.